The 2 T cell receptor beta chains below come from one sample, sequenced in a study of blood T cells in healthy people across ages. The second PCR ran about 6 to 11 cycles with a sample-barcoded 5' primer and J-beta primers. TCRdb reprocessed the 5' RACE reads with MiXCR, giving one entry per CDR3 protein. This table has a few hundred thousand distinct CDR3 sequences, more than 45% appearing once. Sample: blood. These receptors all stem from a man aged 55 to 70 in good health.

This clonotype was observed at least ten times. This chain uses TRBV3-1 with TRBJ2-5; a possible D gene is TRBD2 (6 bases). CDR3 length equals 14 residues. CDR1 and CDR2 (germline): LGHDT, YNNKEL (reference sequence). V was trimmed by 0 bases and J by 5 bases, leaving 10 bases between them. Here the CDR3 DNA reads TGTGCCAGCAGCCAAGATGGAAGCGGGGAGACCCAGTACTTC. It yields the protein CASSQDGSGETQYF.

This clonotype was seen a handful of times. This chain joins TRBV10-3 and TRBJ2-1; 7 bases match TRBD2. V shed 2 bases and J 6 bases; nucleotides not matched to a gene: 4. The CDR3 consists of 14 residues. Germline-derived CDR1 and CDR2 are ENHRY and SYGVKD. CDR3 sequence: CAISESGTSNEQFF. CDR3 DNA sequence: TGTGCCATCAGTGAGAGCGGGACGAGCAATGAGCAGTTCTTC.